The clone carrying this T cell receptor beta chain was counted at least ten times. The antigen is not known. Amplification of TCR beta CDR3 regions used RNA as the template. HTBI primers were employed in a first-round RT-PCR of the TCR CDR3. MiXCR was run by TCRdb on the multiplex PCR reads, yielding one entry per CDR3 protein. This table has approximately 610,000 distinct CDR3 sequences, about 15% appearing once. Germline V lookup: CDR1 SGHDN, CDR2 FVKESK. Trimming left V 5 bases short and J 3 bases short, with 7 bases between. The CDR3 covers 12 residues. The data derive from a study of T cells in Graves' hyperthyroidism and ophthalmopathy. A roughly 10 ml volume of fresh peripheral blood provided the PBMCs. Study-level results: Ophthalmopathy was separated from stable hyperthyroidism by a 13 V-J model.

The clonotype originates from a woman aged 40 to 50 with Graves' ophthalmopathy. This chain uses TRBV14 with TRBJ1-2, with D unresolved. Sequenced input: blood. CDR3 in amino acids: CASSYGYYGYTF. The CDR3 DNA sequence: TGTGCCAGCAGCTACGGCTACTATGGCTACACCTTC.